The present T cell receptor (beta chain) was sequenced within a study of blood T cell repertoires in COVID-19. Study-wide context: COVID-19 samples from acute and convalescent phases originated in the United States, Italy and Spain.

TCRdb's copy holds only in-frame clones and misses some; the assay was immunoSEQ multiplex PCR. The sample records 100,000 to 150,000 clones, around 80% being singletons. CDR1 is KGHDR, CDR2 SFDVKD, per germline. The CDR3 length is 15 residues. V shed 4 bases and J shed 3 bases, with 12 bases lying between them. The rearrangement joins TRBV24-1 to TRBJ1-5; tentatively, D is TRBD1 (6 bases). The sequence came from a man between 40 and 49 years old with active or convalescent COVID-19. The sequencing sample was made of peripheral blood. CDR3: CATSDSTGNNQPQHF. The CDR3 DNA is TGTGCCACCAGTGACTCTACAGGGAACAATCAGCCCCAGCATTTT.